This T cell receptor (beta chain) was identified in a study of neoadjuvant anti-PD-1 for oral cavity cancer. Profiled with immunoSEQ multiplex PCR; TCRdb holds only in-frame clones, not every one. The sample lists 15,000 to 20,000 clones; roughly 70% were seen once. From germline, CDR1 is MNHNY and CDR2 SVGAGI (reference sequence). Trimming stripped 2 bases from V and 1 base from J, with 6 bases between. This CDR3 has 13 residues. The sequencing used PBMCs, collected before nivolumab (anti-PD-1) treatment. The origin of this receptor is a person between 40 and 80 years old with oral cavity squamous cell carcinoma. The chain carries TRBV6-6 and TRBJ2-7, with D unclear. The CDR3 DNA reads TGTGCCAGCAGTTACGGGCAGTCCTACGAGCAGTACTTC. This encodes CASSYGQSYEQYF.